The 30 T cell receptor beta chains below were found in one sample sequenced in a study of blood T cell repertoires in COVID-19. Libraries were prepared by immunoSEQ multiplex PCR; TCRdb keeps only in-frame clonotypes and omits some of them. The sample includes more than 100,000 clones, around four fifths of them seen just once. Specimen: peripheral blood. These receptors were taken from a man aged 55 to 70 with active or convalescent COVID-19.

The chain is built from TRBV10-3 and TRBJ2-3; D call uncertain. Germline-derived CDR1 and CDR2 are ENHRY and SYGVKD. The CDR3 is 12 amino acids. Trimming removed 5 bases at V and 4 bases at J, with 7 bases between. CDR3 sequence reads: CAISYGADTQYF. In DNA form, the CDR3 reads TGTGCCATCAGTTACGGAGCAGATACGCAGTATTTT.

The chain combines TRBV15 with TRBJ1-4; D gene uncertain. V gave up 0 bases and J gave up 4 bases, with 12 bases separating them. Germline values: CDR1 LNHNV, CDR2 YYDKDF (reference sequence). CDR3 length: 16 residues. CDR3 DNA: TGTGCCACCAGCAGAGACCGAGGAGGGTTTAATGAAAAACTGTTTTTT. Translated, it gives CATSRDRGGFNEKLFF.

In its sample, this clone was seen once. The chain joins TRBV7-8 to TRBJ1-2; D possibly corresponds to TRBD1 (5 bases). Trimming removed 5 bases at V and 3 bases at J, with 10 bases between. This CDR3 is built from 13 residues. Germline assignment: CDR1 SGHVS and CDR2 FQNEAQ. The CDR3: CASSVGTYYGYTF. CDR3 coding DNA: TGTGCCAGCAGCGTAGGGACTTACTATGGCTACACCTTC.

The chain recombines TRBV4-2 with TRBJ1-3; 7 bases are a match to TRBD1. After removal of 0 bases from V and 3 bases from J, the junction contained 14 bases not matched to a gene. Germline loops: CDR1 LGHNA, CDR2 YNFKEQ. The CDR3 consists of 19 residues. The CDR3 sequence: CASSQDQGGLYSGGNTIYF. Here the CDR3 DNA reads TGTGCCAGCAGCCAAGATCAAGGGGGCCTATACTCGGGTGGAAACACCATATATTTT.

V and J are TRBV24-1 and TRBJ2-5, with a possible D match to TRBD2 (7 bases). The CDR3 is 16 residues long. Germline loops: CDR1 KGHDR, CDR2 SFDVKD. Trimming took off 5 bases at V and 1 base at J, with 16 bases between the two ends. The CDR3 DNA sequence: TGTGCCACCAGTGTCGGGGGGCAGGCGGTCCAAGAGACCCAGTACTTC. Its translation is CATSVGGQAVQETQYF.

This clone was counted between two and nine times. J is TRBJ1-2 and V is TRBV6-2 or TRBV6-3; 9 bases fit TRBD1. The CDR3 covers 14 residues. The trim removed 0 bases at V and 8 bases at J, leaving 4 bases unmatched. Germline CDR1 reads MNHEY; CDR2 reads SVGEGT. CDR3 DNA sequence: TGTGCCAGCAGTTACTCCGGGACAGGGCGCGGCTACACCTTC. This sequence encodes CASSYSGTGRGYTF.

The CDR3 nucleotides read TGTGCCAGCAGCATACGCGGGGGACAGGGTTTTGAAAAACTGTTTTTT. Residues: CASSIRGGQGFEKLFF. The rearrangement links TRBV9 to TRBJ1-4, with 9 bases that match TRBD1. Per the germline V gene, CDR1 is SGDLS and CDR2 is YYNGEE. J was trimmed by 7 bases and V by 4 bases; bases with no gene match: 11. The CDR3 extends over 16 amino acids.

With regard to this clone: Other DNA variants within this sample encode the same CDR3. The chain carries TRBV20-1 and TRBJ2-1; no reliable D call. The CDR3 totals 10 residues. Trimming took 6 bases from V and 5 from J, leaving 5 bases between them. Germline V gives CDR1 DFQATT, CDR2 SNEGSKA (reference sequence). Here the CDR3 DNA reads TGCAGTGCGGCAGACAATGAGCAGTTCTTC. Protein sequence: CSAADNEQFF.

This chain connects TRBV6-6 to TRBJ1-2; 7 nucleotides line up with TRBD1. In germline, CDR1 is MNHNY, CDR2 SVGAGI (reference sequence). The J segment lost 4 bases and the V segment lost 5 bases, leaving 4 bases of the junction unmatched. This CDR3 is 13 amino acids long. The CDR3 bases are TGTGCCAGCAGTGGGGGGACAGTCTATGGCTACACCTTC. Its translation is CASSGGTVYGYTF.

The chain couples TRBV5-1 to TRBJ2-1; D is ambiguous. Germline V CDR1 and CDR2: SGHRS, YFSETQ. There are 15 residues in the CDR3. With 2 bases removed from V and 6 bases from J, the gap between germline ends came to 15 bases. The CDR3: CASSFRLGEANEQFF. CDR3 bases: TGCGCCAGCAGCTTTCGGCTAGGCGAGGCCAATGAGCAGTTCTTC. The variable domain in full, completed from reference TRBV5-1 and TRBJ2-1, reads KAGVTQTPRYLIKTRGQQVTLSCSPISGHRSVSWYQQTPGQGLQFLFEYFSETQRNKGNFPGRFSGRQFSNSRSEMNVSTLELGDSALYLCASSFRLGEANEQFFGPGTRLTVL.

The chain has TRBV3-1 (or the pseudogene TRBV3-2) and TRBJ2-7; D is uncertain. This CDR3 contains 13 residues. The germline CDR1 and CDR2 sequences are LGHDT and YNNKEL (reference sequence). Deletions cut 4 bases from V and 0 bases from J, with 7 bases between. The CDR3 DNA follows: TGTGCCAGCAGCCCGCGGAACTCCTACGAGCAGTACTTC. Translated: CASSPRNSYEQYF.

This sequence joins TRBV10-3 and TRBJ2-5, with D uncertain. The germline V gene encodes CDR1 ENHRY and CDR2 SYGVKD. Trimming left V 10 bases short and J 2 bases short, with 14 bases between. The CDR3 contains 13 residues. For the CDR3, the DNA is TGTGCCAGCGAGAACAGATTACAAGAGACCCAGTACTTC. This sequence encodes CASENRLQETQYF.

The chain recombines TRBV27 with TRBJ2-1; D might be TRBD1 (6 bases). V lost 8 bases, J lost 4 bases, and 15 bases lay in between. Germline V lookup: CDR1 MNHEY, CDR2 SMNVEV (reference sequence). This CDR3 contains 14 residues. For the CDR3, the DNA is TGTGCCAGCGGACCCCGAGGGGGTTACAATGAGCAGTTCTTC. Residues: CASGPRGGYNEQFF.

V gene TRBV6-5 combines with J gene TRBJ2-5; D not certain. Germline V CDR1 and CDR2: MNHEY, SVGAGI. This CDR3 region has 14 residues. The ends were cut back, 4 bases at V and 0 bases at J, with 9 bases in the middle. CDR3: CASSFGRNQETQYF. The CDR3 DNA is TGTGCCAGCAGTTTTGGCAGAAACCAAGAGACCCAGTACTTC.

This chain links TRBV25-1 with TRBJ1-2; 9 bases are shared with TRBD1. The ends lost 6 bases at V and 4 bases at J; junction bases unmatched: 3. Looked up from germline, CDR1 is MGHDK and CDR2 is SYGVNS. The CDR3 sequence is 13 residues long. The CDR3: CASSPTGGYGYTF. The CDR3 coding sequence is TGTGCCAGCAGCCCGACAGGGGGCTATGGCTACACCTTC.

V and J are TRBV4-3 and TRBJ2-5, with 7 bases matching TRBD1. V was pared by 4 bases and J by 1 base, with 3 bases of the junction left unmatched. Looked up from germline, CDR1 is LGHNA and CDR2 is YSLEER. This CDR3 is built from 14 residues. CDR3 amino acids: CASSLGTVQETQYF. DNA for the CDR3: TGCGCCAGCAGCCTAGGGACAGTCCAAGAGACCCAGTACTTC.

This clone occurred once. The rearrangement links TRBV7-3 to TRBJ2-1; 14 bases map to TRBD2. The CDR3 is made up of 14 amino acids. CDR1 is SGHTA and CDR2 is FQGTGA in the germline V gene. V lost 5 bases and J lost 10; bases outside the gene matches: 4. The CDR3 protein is CASSLGLAGDEQFF. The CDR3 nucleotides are TGTGCCAGCAGCCTGGGACTAGCGGGAGACGAGCAGTTCTTC.

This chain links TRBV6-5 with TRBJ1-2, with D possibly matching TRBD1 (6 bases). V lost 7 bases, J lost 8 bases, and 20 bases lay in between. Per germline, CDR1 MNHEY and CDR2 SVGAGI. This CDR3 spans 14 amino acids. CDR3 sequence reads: CASTQRGGRIGYTF. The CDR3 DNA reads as TGTGCCAGCACCCAAAGGGGGGGGCGGATCGGCTACACCTTC.

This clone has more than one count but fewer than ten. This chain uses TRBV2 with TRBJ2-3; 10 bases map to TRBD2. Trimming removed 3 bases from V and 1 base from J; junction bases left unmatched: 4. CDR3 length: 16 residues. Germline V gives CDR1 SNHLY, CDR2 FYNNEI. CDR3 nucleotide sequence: TGTGCCAGCAGTGATGGGACTAGCGAGGGCACAGATACGCAGTATTTT. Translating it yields CASSDGTSEGTDTQYF.

The DNA of the CDR3 is TGTGCCAGCAGCCCGCGGGAGACCCAGTACTTC. Protein product: CASSPRETQYF. This rearrangement joins TRBV7-8 to TRBJ2-5; no reliable D call. This CDR3 comprises 11 residues. Per the germline V gene, CDR1 is SGHVS and CDR2 is FQNEAQ. Trimming stripped 5 bases from V and 5 bases from J, with 6 bases between.

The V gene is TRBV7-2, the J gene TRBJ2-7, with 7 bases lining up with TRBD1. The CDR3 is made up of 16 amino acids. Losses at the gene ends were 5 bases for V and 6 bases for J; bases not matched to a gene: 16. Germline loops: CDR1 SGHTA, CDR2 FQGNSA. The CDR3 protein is CASSPRPSQGESEQYF. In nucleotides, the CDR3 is TGTGCCAGCAGCCCGAGGCCCTCCCAGGGGGAAAGCGAGCAGTACTTC.

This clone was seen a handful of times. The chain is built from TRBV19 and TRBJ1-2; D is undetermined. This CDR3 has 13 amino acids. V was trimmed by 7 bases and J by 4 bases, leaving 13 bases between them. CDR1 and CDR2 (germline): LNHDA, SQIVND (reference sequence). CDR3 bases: TGTGCCAGTAAAGCAGGACTTCCCTATGGCTACACCTTC. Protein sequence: CASKAGLPYGYTF.

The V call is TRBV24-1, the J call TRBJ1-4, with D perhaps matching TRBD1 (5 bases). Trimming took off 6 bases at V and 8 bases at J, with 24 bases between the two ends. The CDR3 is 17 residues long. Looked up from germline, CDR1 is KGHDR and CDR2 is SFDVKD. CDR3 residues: CATSWTPAKPPKEKLFF. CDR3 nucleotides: TGTGCCACCAGTTGGACACCAGCAAAACCTCCAAAAGAAAAACTGTTTTTT.

The CDR3 loop reads CASSVQGDTEAFF. DNA for the CDR3: TGTGCCAGCAGTGTACAGGGGGATACTGAAGCTTTCTTT. The J gene is TRBJ1-1, the V gene TRBV2; 8 bases match TRBD1. CDR3 length: 13 amino acids. The germline V gene has CDR1 SNHLY and CDR2 FYNNEI. V trimming: 4 bases; J trimming: 5 bases; junction bases outside the gene matches: 3.

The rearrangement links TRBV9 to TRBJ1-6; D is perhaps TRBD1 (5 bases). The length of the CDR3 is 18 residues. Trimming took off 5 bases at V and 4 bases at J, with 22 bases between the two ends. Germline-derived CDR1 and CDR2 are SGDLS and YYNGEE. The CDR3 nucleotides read TGTGCCAGCAGTGAGAGGGATCGGGGGGGGGTATATAATTCACCCCTCCACTTT. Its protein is CASSERDRGGVYNSPLHF.

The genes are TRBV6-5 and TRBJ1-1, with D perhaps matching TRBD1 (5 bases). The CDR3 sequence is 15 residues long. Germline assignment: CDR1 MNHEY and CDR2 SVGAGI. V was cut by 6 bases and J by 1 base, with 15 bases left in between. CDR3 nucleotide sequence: TGTGCCAGCAGATCAACCAGGGTCGGGAACACTGAAGCTTTCTTT. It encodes CASRSTRVGNTEAFF.

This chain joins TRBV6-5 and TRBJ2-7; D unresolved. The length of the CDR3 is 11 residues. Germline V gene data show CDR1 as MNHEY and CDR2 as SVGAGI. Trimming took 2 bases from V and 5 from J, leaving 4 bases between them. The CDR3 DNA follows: TGTGCCAGCAGTTACCTCCACGAGCAGTACTTC. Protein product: CASSYLHEQYF.

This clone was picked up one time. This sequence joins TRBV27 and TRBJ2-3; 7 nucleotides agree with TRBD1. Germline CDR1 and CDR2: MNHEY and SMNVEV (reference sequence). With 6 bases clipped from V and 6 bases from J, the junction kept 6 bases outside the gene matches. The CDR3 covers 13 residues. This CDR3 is CASRATGRDTQYF. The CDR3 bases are TGTGCCAGCAGGGCGACAGGGCGGGATACGCAGTATTTT.

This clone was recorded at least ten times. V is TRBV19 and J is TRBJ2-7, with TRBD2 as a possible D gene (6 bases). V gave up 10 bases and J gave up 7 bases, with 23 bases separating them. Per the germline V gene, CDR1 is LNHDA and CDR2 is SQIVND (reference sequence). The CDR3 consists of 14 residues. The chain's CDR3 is CAITRGSVGVEQYF. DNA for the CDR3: TGTGCCATCACCCGGGGGTCAGTCGGGGTGGAGCAGTACTTC.

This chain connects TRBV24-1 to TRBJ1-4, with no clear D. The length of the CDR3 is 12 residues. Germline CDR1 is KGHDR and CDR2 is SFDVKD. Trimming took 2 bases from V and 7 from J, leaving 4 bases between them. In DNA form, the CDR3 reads TGTGCCACCAGTGATTGGAGTGAAAAACTGTTTTTT. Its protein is CATSDWSEKLFF.